The clone carrying this T cell receptor (beta chain) was picked up a small number of times. Germline CDR1 is SGHNT and CDR2 is YENEEA. The V and J ends lost 0 bases and 2 bases respectively, with 9 bases between them. CDR3 length equals 15 residues. The data originate from a study of blood T cells in healthy people across ages. As for the study in general: Capturing about one barcoded beta molecule per two T cells was achieved by template switching.

Primed by a sample-barcoded 5' primer and a J-beta primer mix, a second PCR proceeded for 7 to 11 cycles. TCRdb reprocessed the 5' RACE reads via MiXCR and lists one record per CDR3 protein. The sample lists around 2 million distinct CDR3 sequences; approximately 39% were seen once. Drawn from each donor were approximately 9.5 milliliters of peripheral blood. At least 5.5 micrograms of total RNA were extracted per sample. The source is a human donor in good health. This rearrangement joins TRBV11-3 to TRBJ2-3; D uncertain. Sequencing was carried out using blood. The CDR3 sequence: CASSLESTNTDTQYF. CDR3 coding DNA: TGTGCCAGCAGCTTAGAGTCCACAAACACAGATACGCAGTATTTT.